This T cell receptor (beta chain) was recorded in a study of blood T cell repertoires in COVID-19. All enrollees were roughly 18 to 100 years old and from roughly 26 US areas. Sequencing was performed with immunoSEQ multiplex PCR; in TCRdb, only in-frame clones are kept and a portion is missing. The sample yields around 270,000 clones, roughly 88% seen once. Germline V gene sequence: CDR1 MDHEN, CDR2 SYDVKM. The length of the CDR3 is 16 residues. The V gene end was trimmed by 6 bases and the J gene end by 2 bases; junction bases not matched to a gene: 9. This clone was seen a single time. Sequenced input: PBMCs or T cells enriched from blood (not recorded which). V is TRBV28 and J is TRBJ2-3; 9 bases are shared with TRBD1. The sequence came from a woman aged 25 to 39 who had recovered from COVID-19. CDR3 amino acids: CASSNRGRLVTDTQYF. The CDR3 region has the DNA TGTGCCAGCAGCAACAGGGGGCGATTAGTCACAGATACGCAGTATTTT.